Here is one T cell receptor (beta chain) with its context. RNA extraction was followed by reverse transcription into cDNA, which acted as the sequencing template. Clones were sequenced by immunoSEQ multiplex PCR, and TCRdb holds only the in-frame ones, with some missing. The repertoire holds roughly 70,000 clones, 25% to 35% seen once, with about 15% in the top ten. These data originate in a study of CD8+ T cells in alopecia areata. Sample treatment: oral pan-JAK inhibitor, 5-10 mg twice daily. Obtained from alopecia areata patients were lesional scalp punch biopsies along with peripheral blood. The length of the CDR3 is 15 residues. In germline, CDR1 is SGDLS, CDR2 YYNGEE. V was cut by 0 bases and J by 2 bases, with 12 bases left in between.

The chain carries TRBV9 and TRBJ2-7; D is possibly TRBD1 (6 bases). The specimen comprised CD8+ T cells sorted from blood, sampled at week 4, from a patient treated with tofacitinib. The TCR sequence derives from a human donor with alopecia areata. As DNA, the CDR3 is TGTGCCAGCAGCGTAGCAGGGGATGGGACCTACGAGCAGTACTTC. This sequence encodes CASSVAGDGTYEQYF.